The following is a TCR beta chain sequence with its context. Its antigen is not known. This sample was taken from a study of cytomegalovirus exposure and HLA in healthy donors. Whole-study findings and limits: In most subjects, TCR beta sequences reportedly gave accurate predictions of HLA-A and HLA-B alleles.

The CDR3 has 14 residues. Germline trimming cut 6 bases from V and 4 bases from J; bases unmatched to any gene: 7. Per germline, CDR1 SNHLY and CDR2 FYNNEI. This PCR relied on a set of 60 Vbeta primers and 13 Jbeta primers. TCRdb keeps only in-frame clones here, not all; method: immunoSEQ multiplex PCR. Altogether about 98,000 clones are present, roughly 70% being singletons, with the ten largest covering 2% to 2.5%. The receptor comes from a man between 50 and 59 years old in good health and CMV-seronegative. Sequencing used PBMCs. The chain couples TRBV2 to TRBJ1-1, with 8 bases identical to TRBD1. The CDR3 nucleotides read TGTGCCAGCAGGCCGGACAGGGCGGGCACTGAAGCTTTCTTT. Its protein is CASRPDRAGTEAFF. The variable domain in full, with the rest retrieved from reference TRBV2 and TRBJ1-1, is EPEVTQTPSHQVTQMGQEVILRCVPISNHLYFYWYRQILGQKVEFLVSFYNNEISEKSEIFDDQFSVERPDGSNFTLKIRSTKLEDSAMYFCASRPDRAGTEAFFGQGTRLTVV.